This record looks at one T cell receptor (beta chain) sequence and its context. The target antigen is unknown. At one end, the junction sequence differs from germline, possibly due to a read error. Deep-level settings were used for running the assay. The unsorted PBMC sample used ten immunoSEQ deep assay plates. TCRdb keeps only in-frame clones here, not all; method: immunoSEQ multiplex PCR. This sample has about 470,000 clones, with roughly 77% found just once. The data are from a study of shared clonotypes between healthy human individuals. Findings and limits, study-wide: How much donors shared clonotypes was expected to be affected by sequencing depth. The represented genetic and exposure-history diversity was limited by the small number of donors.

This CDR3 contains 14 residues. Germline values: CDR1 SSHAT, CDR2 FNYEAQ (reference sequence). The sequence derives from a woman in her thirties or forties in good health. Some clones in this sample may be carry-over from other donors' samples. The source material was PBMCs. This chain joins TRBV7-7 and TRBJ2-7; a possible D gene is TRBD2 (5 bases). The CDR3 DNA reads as TGTGCTAGCAGCCCCCAACTAGGATCCTACGAGCAGTACTTC. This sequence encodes CASSPQLGSYEQYF. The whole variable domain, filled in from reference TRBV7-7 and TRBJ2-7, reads GAGVSQSPRYKVTKRGQDVTLRCDPISSHATLYWYQQALGQGPEFLTYFNYEAQPDKSGLPSDRFSAERPEGSISTLTIQRTEQRDSAMYRCASSPQLGSYEQYFGPGTRLTVT.